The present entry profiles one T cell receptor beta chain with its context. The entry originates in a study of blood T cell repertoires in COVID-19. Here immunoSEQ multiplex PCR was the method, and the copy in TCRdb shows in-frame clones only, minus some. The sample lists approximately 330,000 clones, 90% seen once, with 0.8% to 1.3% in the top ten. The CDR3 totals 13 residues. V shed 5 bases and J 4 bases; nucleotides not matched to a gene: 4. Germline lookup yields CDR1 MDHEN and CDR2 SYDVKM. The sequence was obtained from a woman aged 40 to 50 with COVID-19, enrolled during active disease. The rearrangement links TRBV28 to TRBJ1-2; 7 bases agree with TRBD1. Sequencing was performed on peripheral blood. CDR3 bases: TGTGCCAGCAGTATACAGGGGACCTATGGCTACACCTTC. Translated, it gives CASSIQGTYGYTF.